These 29 T cell receptor beta chains share one sample of origin, sequenced in a study of Ad26.COV2.S vaccination and SARS-CoV-2 variants. Treatment in this sample: approximately 18 received Ad26.COV2.S at low or high dose, single or two shots; about 5 received placebo; per-sample allocation not given. Day 63 following the first vaccine or placebo injection was when the samples were taken. The table came from immunoSEQ multiplex PCR; TCRdb's copy has only in-frame clones and leaves some out. Among some 480,000 clones listed, roughly 87% were seen once. This specimen was peripheral blood, taken in a trial of Ad26.COV2.S vaccine versus placebo. The receptors stem from a person between 18 and 59 years old who received the Ad26.COV2.S COVID-19 vaccine or a placebo.

This chain uses TRBV7-9 with TRBJ1-6, with 7 bases aligning to TRBD1. The CDR3 consists of 18 residues. Germline lookup yields CDR1 SEHNR and CDR2 FQNEAQ (reference sequence). J lost 5 bases, V lost 2 bases, and 12 bases had no gene match. CDR3 loop: CASSLFYGRQGNNSPLHF. Written as DNA, the CDR3 is TGTGCCAGCAGCTTATTCTATGGGAGACAGGGCAATAATTCACCCCTCCACTTT.

The genes are TRBV7-2 and TRBJ1-4, with 8 bases lining up with TRBD1. Germline CDR1 SGHTA, CDR2 FQGNSA. This CDR3 is built from 14 residues. Losses at the gene ends were 1 base for V and 7 bases for J; bases not matched to a gene: 2. This CDR3 reads CASSLDRGGEKLFF. For the CDR3, the DNA is TGTGCCAGCAGCTTAGACAGGGGGGGTGAAAAACTGTTTTTT.

Here the CDR3 DNA reads TGTGCCAGCAGCTTGGGGGACTTGGCGAGTGGGAATGAGCAGTTCTTC. This sequence encodes CASSLGDLASGNEQFF. J is TRBJ2-1 and V is TRBV5-4, with TRBD2 as a possible D gene (6 bases). This CDR3 is built from 16 residues. Germline V lookup: CDR1 SGHNT, CDR2 YYREEE (reference sequence). V dropped 0 bases and J dropped 7 bases, with 17 bases sitting between them. Looking up the rest from reference TRBV5-4 and TRBJ2-1 gives the full variable domain: ETGVTQSPTHLIKTRGQQVTLRCSSQSGHNTVSWYQQALGQGPQFIFQYYREEENGRGNFPPRFSGLQFPNYSSELNVNALELDDSALYLCASSLGDLASGNEQFFGPGTRLTVL.

The chain uses TRBV7-2 and TRBJ2-7; either TRBD1 or TRBD2 may supply D (5 bases each). This CDR3 spans 15 amino acids. The V end was cut by 0 bases, the J end by 6 bases, with 15 bases between. Germline-derived CDR1 and CDR2 are SGHTA and FQGNSA. The CDR3 here is CASSLASGQGREQYF. As DNA, the CDR3 is TGTGCCAGCAGCTTAGCGAGCGGTCAGGGCCGCGAGCAGTACTTC.

The chain combines TRBV18 with TRBJ1-5; unclear D gene. CDR1 KGHSH and CDR2 LQKENI come from the germline V gene. The CDR3 length is 15 residues. V gave up 2 bases and J gave up 0 bases, with 8 bases separating them. The CDR3 DNA sequence: TGTGCCAGCTCACCAAAGACGGTTAGCAATCAGCCCCAGCATTTT. Protein sequence: CASSPKTVSNQPQHF.

The chain has TRBV29-1 and TRBJ2-3; 8 bases line up with TRBD2. The trim removed 6 bases at V and 4 bases at J, leaving 9 bases unmatched. Germline lookup yields CDR1 SQVTM and CDR2 ANQGSEA. The CDR3 totals 14 residues. DNA for the CDR3: TGCAGCGTCCGGCTGGGACTAGTACCAGATACGCAGTATTTT. It translates to CSVRLGLVPDTQYF.

This clone was seen at least ten times. J is TRBJ2-7 and V is TRBV5-1, with a possible D match to TRBD1 (6 bases). This CDR3 contains 17 residues. CDR1 SGHRS and CDR2 YFSETQ come from the germline V gene. V lost 2 bases and J lost 5, with 23 bases in between. The CDR3 sequence is CASSFIQGVGPIDEQYF. For the CDR3, the DNA is TGCGCCAGCAGCTTTATACAGGGTGTGGGGCCTATTGACGAGCAGTACTTC.

The sample holds many counts of this clone. The chain carries TRBV7-9 and TRBJ2-3; 12 positions match TRBD2. The CDR3 is made up of 15 amino acids. V shed 5 bases and J 6 bases; nucleotides not matched to a gene: 6. Germline V gene lookup returns CDR1 SEHNR and CDR2 FQNEAQ (reference sequence). CDR3 sequence (DNA): TGTGCCAGCAGCCCGACTAGCGGGGGCTGGGATACGCAGTATTTT. It encodes CASSPTSGGWDTQYF. Supplemented by reference TRBV7-9 and TRBJ2-3, the full variable domain reads DTGVSQNPRHKITKRGQNVTFRCDPISEHNRLYWYRQTLGQGPEFLTYFQNEAQLEKSRLLSDRFSAERPKGSFSTLEIQRTEQGDSAMYLCASSPTSGGWDTQYFGPGTRLTVL.

The chain uses TRBV5-1 and TRBJ2-3, with D perhaps matching TRBD2 (6 bases). The CDR3 has 15 residues. V gave up 1 base and J gave up 2 bases, with 11 bases separating them. CDR1 is SGHRS and CDR2 is YFSETQ in the germline V gene. The DNA for the CDR3 is TGCGCCAGCAGCTTGTTTGGGGGGACCACAGATACGCAGTATTTT. Encoded protein: CASSLFGGTTDTQYF. The variable domain in full, completed from reference TRBV5-1 and TRBJ2-3, reads KAGVTQTPRYLIKTRGQQVTLSCSPISGHRSVSWYQQTPGQGLQFLFEYFSETQRNKGNFPGRFSGRQFSNSRSEMNVSTLELGDSALYLCASSLFGGTTDTQYFGPGTRLTVL.

This clone was seen only once. This sequence joins TRBV7-2 and TRBJ2-7, with TRBD1 matching over 12 bases. The CDR3 consists of 16 residues. The V segment lost 4 bases and the J segment 5 bases; nucleotides outside the gene matches: 9. CDR1 and CDR2 from the germline V gene are SGHTA and FQGNSA. As DNA, the CDR3 is TGTGCCAGCAGCTCTCCCTCTCGGGACAGGGGGCACGAGCAGTACTTC. The encoded protein is CASSSPSRDRGHEQYF.

The chain couples TRBV5-1 to TRBJ2-1; D is perhaps TRBD1 (5 bases). CDR3 length: 13 residues. Germline V gene data show CDR1 as SGHRS and CDR2 as YFSETQ. Trimming left V 2 bases short and J 7 bases short, with 10 bases between. CDR3: CASSFSGPNEQFF. The CDR3 DNA is TGCGCCAGCAGCTTCTCAGGGCCGAATGAGCAGTTCTTC.

V is TRBV7-9 and J is TRBJ1-2; no firm D call. Trimming cost V 5 bases and J 4 bases, with 14 bases left between them. CDR3 length equals 14 residues. Looked up from germline, CDR1 is SEHNR and CDR2 is FQNEAQ (reference sequence). The CDR3 DNA is TGTGCCAGCAGCCAGTTGTCGGGAGGCTATGGCTACACCTTC. It encodes CASSQLSGGYGYTF.

Only one count was recorded for this clone. The V gene is TRBV14, the J gene TRBJ2-3; TRBD2 matches at 9 bases. Per germline, CDR1 SGHDN and CDR2 FVKESK. V gave up 0 bases and J gave up 3 bases; unmatched junction bases: 7. CDR3 length equals 17 residues. The CDR3 DNA reads TGTGCCAGCAGCCAAGAAAACGGACTAGCGATAACAGATACGCAGTATTTT. Residues: CASSQENGLAITDTQYF.

The chain couples TRBV7-8 to TRBJ1-6, with TRBD1 matching 11 bases. This CDR3 has 17 residues. The V and J ends lost 6 bases and 8 bases, in that order; junction bases with no gene match: 12. Germline loops: CDR1 SGHVS, CDR2 FQNEAQ. CDR3 sequence (DNA): TGTGCCAGCAGTTCCGGGACAGGGGGTCGGGGGGATTCACCCCTCCACTTT. Its translation is CASSSGTGGRGDSPLHF.

Turning to this clone: In the same sample, other DNA sequences code for this CDR3. The chain employs TRBV29-1 and TRBJ1-2, with TRBD1 identical over 8 bases. Looked up from germline, CDR1 is SQVTM and CDR2 is ANQGSEA. The CDR3 spans 12 residues. With V trimmed by 1 base and J by 5 bases, 0 bases remained unmatched. The CDR3 bases are TGCAGCGTTGAAGGACAGGGGTATGGCTACACCTTC. Residues: CSVEGQGYGYTF.

The chain uses TRBV7-3 and TRBJ1-5, with no clear D. The CDR3 runs to 13 residues. V was trimmed by 2 bases and J by 3 bases, leaving 5 bases between them. Germline values: CDR1 SGHTA, CDR2 FQGTGA. The CDR3, as DNA: TGTGCCAGCAGCTTAGGTGTCAATCAGCCCCAGCATTTT. It specifies CASSLGVNQPQHF.

This clone was counted once. The genes are TRBV28 and TRBJ1-1; D might be TRBD1 (5 bases). The germline gives CDR1 MDHEN, CDR2 SYDVKM. V was pared by 8 bases and J by 1 base, with 17 bases between. This CDR3 contains 15 residues. CDR3 in DNA: TGTGCCAGCTCACCCACCGTGGGGCCGAACACTGAAGCTTTCTTT. Translation gives CASSPTVGPNTEAFF.

The genes are TRBV6-5 and TRBJ2-6, with D unclear. CDR1 is MNHEY, CDR2 SVGAGI, per germline. The V and J ends lost 8 bases and 1 base respectively, with 6 bases between them. The CDR3 is 13 amino acids. CDR3 nucleotides: TGTGCCAGCCATCCTTCTGGGGCCAACGTCCTGACTTTC. This translates into CASHPSGANVLTF.

This chain joins TRBV19 and TRBJ1-5; 8 bases align to TRBD1. CDR1 and CDR2 from the germline V gene are LNHDA and SQIVND (reference sequence). The junction had 5 bases not matched to a gene; V was cut back by 6 bases and J by 4 bases. CDR3 length: 14 amino acids. The CDR3 bases are TGTGCCAGTAGGGGGACAGGCAGGAATCAGCCCCAGCATTTT. As protein: CASRGTGRNQPQHF. Variable domain in full (rest from reference TRBV19 and TRBJ1-5): DGGITQSPKYLFRKEGQNVTLSCEQNLNHDAMYWYRQDPGQGLRLIYYSQIVNDFQKGDIAEGYSVSREKKESFPLTVTSAQKNPTAFYLCASRGTGRNQPQHFGDGTRLSIL.

This clone was counted once. The CDR3 nucleotides are TGTGCCAGCAGCGGGCGCTGGTTGGACGGCTATGGCTACACCTTC. Its translation: CASSGRWLDGYGYTF. This chain uses TRBV9 with TRBJ1-2; D not resolved. V shed 3 bases and J shed 4 bases, with 16 bases lying between them. The CDR3 is 15 residues long. Germline V gives CDR1 SGDLS, CDR2 YYNGEE.

The table lists this clone with a count of one. This sequence joins TRBV18 and TRBJ2-1; TRBD2 aligns across 8 bases. From germline, CDR1 is KGHSH and CDR2 LQKENI. The CDR3 runs to 18 residues. With 2 bases clipped from V and 6 bases from J, the junction kept 15 bases outside the gene matches. The DNA of the CDR3 is TGTGCCAGCTCACCATGGCTACGTCTAGCGGGCTCGATCAATGAGCAGTTCTTC. Translation: CASSPWLRLAGSINEQFF.

The chain carries TRBV3-1 (or the pseudogene TRBV3-2) and TRBJ2-4; 8 positions match TRBD2. V dropped 3 bases and J dropped 8; count of bases not matched to a gene: 9. This CDR3 has 15 amino acids. Germline V lookup: CDR1 LGHDT, CDR2 YNNKEL (reference sequence). The CDR3 is CASSQPRGGDDIQYF. CDR3 coding DNA: TGTGCCAGCAGCCAGCCCCGGGGGGGGGATGACATTCAGTACTTC.

This sequence joins TRBV11-3 and TRBJ2-2; tentative D call: TRBD2 (5 bases). The CDR3 extends over 13 amino acids. Between the trimmed V and J ends, which lost 4 bases and 6 bases, there was a span of 9 bases. The V gene's germline CDR1 is SGHNT and CDR2 YENEEA. This chain's CDR3 is CASSSRESGELFF. CDR3 bases: TGTGCCAGCAGCTCTAGGGAGTCCGGGGAGCTGTTTTTT.

The rearrangement links TRBV7-2 to TRBJ2-1, with TRBD2 matching 7 bases. Germline CDR1 is SGHTA and CDR2 is FQGNSA. The CDR3 spans 15 residues. The J segment lost 8 bases and the V segment lost 0 bases, leaving 7 bases of the junction unmatched. In nucleotides, the CDR3 is TGTGCCAGCAGCTTAGCGGGAGGGGAAAGGTATGAGCAGTTCTTC. It is translated as CASSLAGGERYEQFF.

The V and J genes are TRBV6-2 or TRBV6-3 and TRBJ1-2; 7 nucleotides line up with TRBD1. V was clipped by 5 bases and J by 2 bases; unmatched bases: 2. CDR3 length equals 13 residues. CDR1 and CDR2 (germline): MNHEY, SVGEGT. CDR3 amino acids: CASSEGQNYGYTF. CDR3 DNA sequence: TGTGCCAGCAGTGAGGGACAGAACTATGGCTACACCTTC.

The CDR3 region has the DNA TGTGCCAGCAGCTTCGGGACAGGGGGCAGGACCGGGGAGCTGTTTTTT. Residues: CASSFGTGGRTGELFF. The chain carries TRBV9 and TRBJ2-2; TRBD1 matches at 12 bases. This CDR3 is built from 16 residues. V lost 4 bases, J lost 5 bases, and 6 bases stayed unmatched. Germline CDR1 reads SGDLS; CDR2 reads YYNGEE.

This chain uses TRBV27 with TRBJ2-7; D ambiguous. Germline CDR1 and CDR2: MNHEY and SMNVEV (reference sequence). V lost 6 bases and J 3 bases, leaving 12 bases between the germline ends. CDR3 length: 13 amino acids. CDR3 bases: TGTGCCAGCAGAACCCCGACGGGCTACGAGCAGTACTTC. Translation gives CASRTPTGYEQYF.

The chain has TRBV4-3 and TRBJ2-3; 8 bases map to TRBD2. The CDR3 consists of 17 residues. The trim removed 0 bases at V and 3 bases at J, leaving 8 bases unmatched. Germline assignment: CDR1 LGHNA and CDR2 YSLEER. CDR3 region: CASSQDWPGGQTDTQYF. The CDR3 DNA is TGCGCCAGCAGCCAAGACTGGCCGGGAGGGCAGACAGATACGCAGTATTTT.

The chain has TRBV6-5 and TRBJ2-7; possibly TRBD2 for D (6 bases). The CDR3 contains 14 residues. CDR1 and CDR2 from the germline V gene are MNHEY and SVGAGI. V dropped 9 bases and J dropped 6 bases, with 21 bases sitting between them. In DNA form, the CDR3 reads TGTGCCAGGGTCCGACGGGCGGGATCTCGCGAGCAGTACTTC. Amino acid sequence: CARVRRAGSREQYF.